These 14 T cell receptor beta chains originate from one sample sequenced in a study of cytomegalovirus exposure and HLA in healthy donors. Primers included in the PCR were 60 Vbeta and 13 Jbeta primers. The table came from immunoSEQ multiplex PCR; TCRdb's copy has only in-frame clones and leaves some out. The sample lists roughly 120,000 clones; 15% to 19% were seen once. Sequencing was carried out using PBMCs. The receptors derive from a woman younger than 30 in good health and CMV-seronegative.

This chain connects TRBV29-1 to TRBJ2-3; TRBD2 is a possible D gene (6 bases). Trimming took off 3 bases at V and 4 bases at J, with 14 bases between the two ends. CDR3 length equals 14 residues. CDR1 and CDR2 from the germline V gene are SQVTM and ANQGSEA. The CDR3 region is CSVDGGTAPDTQYF. The DNA of the CDR3 is TGCAGCGTTGATGGGGGGACCGCCCCAGATACGCAGTATTTT.

This clone came up a few times. J is TRBJ2-3 and V is TRBV15, with TRBD1 as a possible D gene (6 bases). The V gene lost 11 bases and the J gene lost 0 bases, with 12 bases spanning the gap. The CDR3 length is 13 residues. From germline, CDR1 is LNHNV and CDR2 YYDKDF (reference sequence). The CDR3 protein is CALGQGSTDTQYF. The CDR3, as DNA: TGTGCCCTGGGTCAGGGGAGCACAGATACGCAGTATTTT.

Worth noting for this clone: A junction boundary mismatches the germline segment, possibly from a read error. The chain uses TRBV5-6 and TRBJ1-5, with 11 nucleotides matching TRBD1. In germline, CDR1 is SGHDT, CDR2 YYEEEE. The CDR3 is 16 residues long. The chain's CDR3 is CASSFRSGTGGQHQHF. The CDR3 DNA follows: TGTGCCAGCAGCTTCCGTTCCGGGACAGGGGGTCAGCACCAGCATTTT.

This clone showed up just a few times. The chain couples TRBV6-5 to TRBJ1-1, with D maybe TRBD1 (6 bases). The CDR3 sequence is 13 residues long. Germline V gene lookup returns CDR1 MNHEY and CDR2 SVGAGI. V lost 5 bases, J lost 4 bases, and 11 bases lay in between. CDR3 sequence (DNA): TGTGCCAGCAGTCCACAGGGTAGCACTGAAGCTTTCTTT. Protein product: CASSPQGSTEAFF.

This clone was counted a few times. CDR3 nucleotide sequence: TGCGCCAGCAGCCAAGGGACTAGCGGGGGTGGGGCCAACGTCCTGACTTTC. It yields the protein CASSQGTSGGGANVLTF. This chain connects TRBV4-3 to TRBJ2-6, with TRBD2 matching over 13 bases. J gave up 3 bases and V 1 base, and 0 bases lay outside the gene matches. This CDR3 has 17 residues. In germline, CDR1 is LGHNA, CDR2 YSLEER.

The chain couples TRBV10-3 to TRBJ1-5, with TRBD1 matching over 10 bases. There are 15 residues in the CDR3. V was clipped by 2 bases and J by 6 bases; unmatched bases: 4. The germline V gene encodes CDR1 ENHRY and CDR2 SYGVKD. The CDR3 sequence: CAISEVTGGRQPQHF. CDR3 sequence (DNA): TGTGCCATCAGTGAGGTGACAGGGGGCCGTCAGCCCCAGCATTTT.

The chain joins TRBV11-2 to TRBJ1-3; D might be TRBD1 (5 bases). The CDR3 has 14 amino acids. V lost 3 bases to trimming and J lost 4 bases, with 10 bases between them. Per germline, CDR1 SGHAT and CDR2 FQNNGV. The CDR3 nucleotides are TGTGCCAGCAGCTTCCACCAGGGAGGAAACACCATATATTTT. This gives the protein CASSFHQGGNTIYF.

The gene calls are TRBV7-9 and TRBJ1-6; no reliable D call. Germline CDR1 SEHNR, CDR2 FQNEAQ (reference sequence). The V gene lost 3 bases and the J gene lost 7 bases, with 4 bases spanning the gap. The CDR3 is 12 residues long. DNA for the CDR3: TGTGCCAGCAGCTTGGAGAATTCACCCCTCCACTTT. This gives the protein CASSLENSPLHF.

V is TRBV15 and J is TRBJ1-5; the D gene is possibly TRBD1 (6 bases). The CDR3 length is 15 residues. V was pared by 3 bases and J by 6 bases, with 15 bases between. Germline V gene data show CDR1 as LNHNV and CDR2 as YYDKDF (reference sequence). This CDR3 reads CATSSSIGGTQPQHF. The DNA of the CDR3 is TGTGCCACCAGCAGTAGCATAGGGGGAACTCAGCCCCAGCATTTT.

The CDR3 protein is CASSASGGTGTQYF. For the CDR3, the DNA is TGTGCCAGCAGTGCTAGCGGGGGAACCGGGACCCAGTACTTC. The genes are TRBV6-4 and TRBJ2-5; 10 nucleotides align to TRBD2. CDR3 length equals 14 residues. Germline CDR1 MRHNA, CDR2 SNTAGT. V shed 4 bases, J shed 7 bases, and the junction held 6 bases outside the gene matches.

This sequence joins TRBV7-6 and TRBJ2-1; 8 nucleotides line up with TRBD2. Germline values: CDR1 SGHVS, CDR2 FNYEAQ. The V gene end was trimmed by 5 bases and the J gene end by 7 bases; junction bases not matched to a gene: 13. The CDR3 consists of 16 residues. The CDR3 loop reads CASSRLGMAGGNEQFF. Here the CDR3 DNA reads TGTGCCAGCAGCCGATTAGGGATGGCGGGGGGAAATGAGCAGTTCTTC.

This clone was detected only a few times. At one of its ends the junction is not consistent with the germline gene, which may arise from a read error. V gene TRBV5-4 combines with J gene TRBJ2-1, with TRBD2 matching over 9 bases. This CDR3 region has 15 residues. Germline CDR1 reads SGHNT; CDR2 reads YYREEE (reference sequence). CDR3 loop: CASRLGLAQYNEQFF. CDR3 nucleotide sequence: TGTGCCAGCAGATTGGGACTAGCTCAGTACAATGAGCAGTTCTTC. The full variable domain, completed using reference TRBV5-4 and TRBJ2-1, is ETGVTQSPTHLIKTRGQQVTLRCSSQSGHNTVSWYQQALGQGPQFIFQYYREEENGRGNFPPRFSGLQFPNYSSELNVNALELDDSALYLCASRLGLAQYNEQFFGPGTRLTVL.

The CDR3 nucleotides are TGCGCCAGCAGCTCGGTCGGGACTAGCGGGGGGAATACGGCCGGGGAGCTGTTTTTT. It yields the protein CASSSVGTSGGNTAGELFF. The chain employs TRBV5-1 and TRBJ2-2, with 15 bases that match TRBD2. The CDR3 has 19 residues. Trimming took 3 bases from V and 6 from J; bases not matched to a gene: 12. Germline assignment: CDR1 SGHRS and CDR2 YFSETQ.

The genes are TRBV7-2 and TRBJ2-5, with 9 bases that match TRBD1. Germline V gene data show CDR1 as SGHTA and CDR2 as FQGNSA. The trim removed 4 bases at V and 5 bases at J, leaving 11 bases unmatched. The CDR3 is made up of 16 amino acids. The CDR3 region is CASSSGANRGLETQYF. CDR3 DNA: TGTGCCAGCAGCTCGGGGGCCAACAGGGGGCTTGAGACCCAGTACTTC. Full variable domain (outside the CDR3, taken from reference TRBV7-2 and TRBJ2-5): GAGVSQSPSNKVTEKGKDVELRCDPISGHTALYWYRQSLGQGLEFLIYFQGNSAPDKSGLPSDRFSAERTGGSVSTLTIQRTQQEDSAVYLCASSSGANRGLETQYFGPGTRLLVL.